Listed here is a single T cell receptor beta chain. Per the germline V gene, CDR1 is MDHEN and CDR2 is SYDVKM. Trimming pared 8 bases from V and 0 bases from J, leaving 16 bases between. This CDR3 is 15 amino acids long. The data are from a study of shared clonotypes between healthy human individuals. Every donor was a Caucasian adult from Nashville, Tennessee. The study separated CD4+ cells into CD45RA+ naive and CD45RA-negative memory subsets. Libraries were prepared by immunoSEQ multiplex PCR; TCRdb keeps only in-frame clonotypes and omits some of them. The sample consists of 2.3 million or so clones, 80% to 95% of them appearing once.

This chain links TRBV28 with TRBJ1-1; the D gene is possibly TRBD1 (6 bases). The TCR was taken from a man between 18 and 29 years old in good health. Some clones in this sample may be carry-over from other donors' samples. The sample taken for sequencing was naive CD4+ T cells from PBMCs. Documented subset: CD45RA+ positively selected. The CDR3 loop is CASHMGGGLNTEAFF. In DNA form, the CDR3 reads TGTGCCAGCCATATGGGCGGGGGCCTGAACACTGAAGCTTTCTTT. The whole variable domain, filled in from reference TRBV28 and TRBJ1-1, reads DVKVTQSSRYLVKRTGEKVFLECVQDMDHENMFWYRQDPGLGLRLIYFSYDVKMKEKGDIPEGYSVSREKKERFSLILESASTNQTSMYLCASHMGGGLNTEAFFGQGTRLTVV.